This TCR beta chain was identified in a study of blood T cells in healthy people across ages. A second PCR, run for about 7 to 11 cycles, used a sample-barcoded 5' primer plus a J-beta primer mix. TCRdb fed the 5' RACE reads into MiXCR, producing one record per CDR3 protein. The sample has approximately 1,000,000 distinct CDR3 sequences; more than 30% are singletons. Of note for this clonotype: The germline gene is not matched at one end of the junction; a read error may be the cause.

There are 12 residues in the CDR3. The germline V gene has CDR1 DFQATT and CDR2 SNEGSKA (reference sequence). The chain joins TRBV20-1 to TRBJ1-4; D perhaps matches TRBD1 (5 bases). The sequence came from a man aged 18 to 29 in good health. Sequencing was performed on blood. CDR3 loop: CTGRGADERLFF. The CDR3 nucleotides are TGCACCGGGCGAGGGGCTGATGAAAGACTGTTTTTT.